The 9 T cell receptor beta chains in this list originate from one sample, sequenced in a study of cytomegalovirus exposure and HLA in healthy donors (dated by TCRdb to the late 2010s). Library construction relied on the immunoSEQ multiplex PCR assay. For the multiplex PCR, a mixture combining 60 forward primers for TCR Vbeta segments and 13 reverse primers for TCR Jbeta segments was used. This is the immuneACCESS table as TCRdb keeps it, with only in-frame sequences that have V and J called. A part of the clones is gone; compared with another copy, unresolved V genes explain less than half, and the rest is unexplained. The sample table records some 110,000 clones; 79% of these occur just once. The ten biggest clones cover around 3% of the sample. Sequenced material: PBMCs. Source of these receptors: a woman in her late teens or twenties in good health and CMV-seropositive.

The CDR3 here is CASSVDGAHRDNEQFF. The CDR3 DNA follows: TGTGCCAGCAGCGTAGATGGGGCCCATCGGGACAATGAGCAGTTCTTC. The genes are TRBV9 and TRBJ2-1; D is possibly TRBD1 (5 bases). Germline CDR1 and CDR2: SGDLS and YYNGEE. V lost 0 bases and J lost 5, with 15 bases in between. CDR3 length: 16 amino acids.

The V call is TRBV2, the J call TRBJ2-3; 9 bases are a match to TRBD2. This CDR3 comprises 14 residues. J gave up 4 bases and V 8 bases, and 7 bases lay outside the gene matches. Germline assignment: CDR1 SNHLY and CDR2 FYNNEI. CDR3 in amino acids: CASGGAGGPDTQYF. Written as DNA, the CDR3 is TGTGCCAGCGGGGGAGCGGGAGGACCAGATACGCAGTATTTT.

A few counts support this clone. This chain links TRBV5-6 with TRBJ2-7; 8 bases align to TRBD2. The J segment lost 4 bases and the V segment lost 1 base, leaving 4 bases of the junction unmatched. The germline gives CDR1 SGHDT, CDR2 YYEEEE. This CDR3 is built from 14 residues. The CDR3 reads CASSLSGRGYEQYF. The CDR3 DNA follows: TGTGCCAGCAGCTTGTCCGGGAGGGGGTACGAGCAGTACTTC. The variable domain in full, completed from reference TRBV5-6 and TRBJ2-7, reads DAGVTQSPTHLIKTRGQQVTLRCSPKSGHDTVSWYQQALGQGPQFIFQYYEEEERQRGNFPDRFSGHQFPNYSSELNVNALLLGDSALYLCASSLSGRGYEQYFGPGTRLTVT.

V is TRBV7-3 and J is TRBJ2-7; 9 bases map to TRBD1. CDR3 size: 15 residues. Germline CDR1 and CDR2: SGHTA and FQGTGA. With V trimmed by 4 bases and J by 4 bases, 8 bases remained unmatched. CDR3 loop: CASSYPGQGLYEQYF. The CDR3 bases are TGTGCCAGCAGCTATCCGGGACAGGGACTGTACGAGCAGTACTTC.

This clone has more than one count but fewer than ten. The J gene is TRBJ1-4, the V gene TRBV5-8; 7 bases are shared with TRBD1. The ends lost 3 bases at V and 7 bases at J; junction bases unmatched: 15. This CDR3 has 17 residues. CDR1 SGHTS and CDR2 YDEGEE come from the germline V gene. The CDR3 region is CASSSRGGGSKVEKLFF. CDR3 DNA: TGTGCCAGCAGCTCCAGAGGGGGCGGCTCGAAGGTTGAAAAACTGTTTTTT. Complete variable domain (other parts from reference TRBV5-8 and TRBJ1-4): EAGVTQSPTHLIKTRGQQATLRCSPISGHTSVYWYQQALGLGLQFLLWYDEGEERNRGNFPPRFSGRQFPNYSSELNVNALELEDSALYLCASSSRGGGSKVEKLFFGSGTQLSVL.

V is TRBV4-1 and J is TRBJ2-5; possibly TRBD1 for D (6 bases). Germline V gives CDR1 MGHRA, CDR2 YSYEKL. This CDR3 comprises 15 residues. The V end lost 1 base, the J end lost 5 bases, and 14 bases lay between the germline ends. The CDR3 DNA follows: TGCGCCAGCAGCCAAGTTCCGACAGGTTATGAGACCCAGTACTTC. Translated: CASSQVPTGYETQYF.

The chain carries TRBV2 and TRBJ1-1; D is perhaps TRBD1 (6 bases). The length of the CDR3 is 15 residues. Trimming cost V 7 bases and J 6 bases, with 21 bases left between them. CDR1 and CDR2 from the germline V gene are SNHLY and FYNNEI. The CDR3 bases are TGTGCCAGCACCAGGGGTGGACCCCGGGCCCCTGAAGCTTTCTTT. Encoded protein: CASTRGGPRAPEAFF. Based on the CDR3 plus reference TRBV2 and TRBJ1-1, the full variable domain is EPEVTQTPSHQVTQMGQEVILRCVPISNHLYFYWYRQILGQKVEFLVSFYNNEISEKSEIFDDQFSVERPDGSNFTLKIRSTKLEDSAMYFCASTRGGPRAPEAFFGQGTRLTVV.

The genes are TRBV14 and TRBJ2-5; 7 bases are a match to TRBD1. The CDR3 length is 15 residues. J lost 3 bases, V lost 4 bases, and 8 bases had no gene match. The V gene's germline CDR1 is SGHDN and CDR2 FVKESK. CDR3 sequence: CASSPQGEKKETQYF. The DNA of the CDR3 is TGTGCCAGCAGCCCCCAGGGGGAGAAGAAAGAGACCCAGTACTTC.

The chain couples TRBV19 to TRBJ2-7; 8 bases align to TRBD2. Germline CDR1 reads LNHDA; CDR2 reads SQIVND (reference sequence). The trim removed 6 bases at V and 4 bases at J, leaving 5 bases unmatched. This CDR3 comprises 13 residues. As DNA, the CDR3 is TGTGCCAGTAGCATCACTAGCGGATACGAGCAGTACTTC. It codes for CASSITSGYEQYF. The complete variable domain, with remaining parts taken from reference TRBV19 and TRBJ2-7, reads DGGITQSPKYLFRKEGQNVTLSCEQNLNHDAMYWYRQDPGQGLRLIYYSQIVNDFQKGDIAEGYSVSREKKESFPLTVTSAQKNPTAFYLCASSITSGYEQYFGPGTRLTVT.